Below, 19 T cell receptor beta chains from the same sample are listed, as sequenced in a study of blood T cell repertoires in COVID-19. Using immunoSEQ multiplex PCR, the repertoire was profiled, and TCRdb retains in-frame clones only, with some absent. The data show approximately 300,000 clones, nearly 90% seen once. Material for sequencing was PBMCs or T cells enriched from blood (not recorded which). Receptors originate from a woman aged 25-40 years who had recovered from COVID-19.

The chain employs TRBV5-6 and TRBJ2-3; the match to TRBD2 covers 9 bases. V trimming: 4 bases; J trimming: 2 bases; junction bases outside the gene matches: 8. Looked up from germline, CDR1 is SGHDT and CDR2 is YYEEEE. The CDR3 loop spans 16 amino acids. The CDR3 DNA follows: TGTGCCAGCAGCGGAACGACTAGCGGTTACACAGATACGCAGTATTTT. Its translation: CASSGTTSGYTDTQYF.

Details on this clone: This CDR3 is also generated by other DNA sequences in the sample. The chain employs TRBV30 and TRBJ1-1; tentative D call: TRBD1 (6 bases). Germline lookup yields CDR1 GTSNPN and CDR2 SVGIG (reference sequence). V lost 0 bases and J lost 3, with 8 bases in between. CDR3 length: 13 residues. CDR3 bases: TGTGCCTGGAGTGTTTCAGGGGACACTGAAGCTTTCTTT. It codes for CAWSVSGDTEAFF.

This sequence joins TRBV5-1 and TRBJ1-2; 7 bases line up with TRBD1. CDR1 is SGHRS and CDR2 is YFSETQ in the germline V gene. With 0 bases clipped from V and 8 bases from J, the junction kept 4 bases outside the gene matches. The length of the CDR3 is 13 residues. In DNA, the CDR3 is TGCGCCAGCAGCTTGGGGACAGGTCGCGGCTACACCTTC. As protein: CASSLGTGRGYTF.

V usage is TRBV6-5 and J usage is TRBJ1-6; TRBD1 might be the D (6 bases). This CDR3 has 14 residues. The germline V gene encodes CDR1 MNHEY and CDR2 SVGAGI. V lost 2 bases, J lost 10 bases, and 12 bases lay in between. DNA of the CDR3: TGTGCCAGCAGTTACGGGGGCCCCTTATCACCCCTCCACTTT. Translation: CASSYGGPLSPLHF.

The gene calls are TRBV9 and TRBJ2-7, with TRBD1 matching over 7 bases. The CDR3 is 15 residues long. After removal of 3 bases from V and 5 bases from J, the junction contained 11 bases not matched to a gene. Germline CDR1 SGDLS, CDR2 YYNGEE. This CDR3 reads CASSASPTGRDEQYF. The CDR3 DNA is TGTGCCAGCAGCGCCTCCCCGACAGGGCGCGACGAGCAGTACTTC.

The chain has TRBV6-2 or TRBV6-3 and TRBJ2-2; D gene uncertain. This CDR3 has 14 residues. Trimming pared 0 bases from V and 4 bases from J, leaving 6 bases between. The V gene's germline CDR1 is MNHEY and CDR2 SVGEGT. The CDR3 bases are TGTGCCAGCAGTTACTCGTTCGTCACCGGGGAGCTGTTTTTT. It codes for CASSYSFVTGELFF.

CDR3: CASSRDRYSYEQYF. Here the CDR3 DNA reads TGTGCCAGCAGCAGGGACAGGTACTCCTACGAGCAGTACTTC. The rearrangement joins TRBV5-6 to TRBJ2-7, with 8 positions matching TRBD1. The CDR3 consists of 14 residues. V dropped 4 bases and J dropped 0; count of bases not matched to a gene: 3. Germline V gives CDR1 SGHDT, CDR2 YYEEEE.

The rearrangement links TRBV11-1 to TRBJ2-3; a possible D gene is TRBD2 (6 bases). Germline assignment: CDR1 SGHAT and CDR2 FQDESV (reference sequence). The CDR3 loop spans 15 amino acids. The V gene lost 6 bases and the J gene lost 8 bases, with 21 bases spanning the gap. The CDR3 bases are TGTGCCAGCAGTCACGACGGGGGAAATAAGGGTACGCAGTATTTT. It specifies CASSHDGGNKGTQYF.

The rearrangement uses TRBV5-5 and TRBJ1-2; 9 positions match TRBD1. CDR3 length equals 15 residues. V shed 2 bases and J 2 bases; nucleotides not matched to a gene: 4. Germline V gene data show CDR1 as SGHKS and CDR2 as YYEKEE (reference sequence). Written as DNA, the CDR3 is TGTGCCAGCAGCTTTAGGACAGGGGCGAACTATGGCTACACCTTC. Translation: CASSFRTGANYGYTF. The full variable domain, rest sourced from reference TRBV5-5 and TRBJ1-2, is DAGVTQSPTHLIKTRGQQVTLRCSPISGHKSVSWYQQVLGQGPQFIFQYYEKEERGRGNFPDRFSARQFPNYSSELNVNALLLGDSALYLCASSFRTGANYGYTFGSGTRLTVV.

This clone appeared a few times. The genes are TRBV9 and TRBJ2-7, with 7 bases aligning to TRBD1. With 0 bases clipped from V and 3 bases from J, the junction kept 3 bases outside the gene matches. The V gene's germline CDR1 is SGDLS and CDR2 YYNGEE. The CDR3 loop spans 14 amino acids. The CDR3 coding sequence is TGTGCCAGCAGCGTAGGACAGGGCGGCTACGAGCAGTACTTC. It specifies CASSVGQGGYEQYF.

This clone was counted between two and nine times. This rearrangement joins TRBV11-2 to TRBJ2-5; tentatively, D is TRBD2 (5 bases). Germline values: CDR1 SGHAT, CDR2 FQNNGV. The V end lost 2 bases, the J end lost 5 bases, and 12 bases lay between the germline ends. The CDR3 has 14 residues. CDR3 sequence (DNA): TGTGCCAGCAGCTTAATAGAGGGCTTGGAGACCCAGTACTTC. Residues: CASSLIEGLETQYF.

This chain joins TRBV19 and TRBJ1-6, with TRBD1 matching over 7 bases. V shed 1 base and J 10 bases; nucleotides not matched to a gene: 7. Looked up from germline, CDR1 is LNHDA and CDR2 is SQIVND (reference sequence). This CDR3 comprises 15 residues. CDR3 sequence: CASSIGQGGRSPLHF. The CDR3 bases are TGTGCCAGTAGTATAGGACAGGGCGGGCGGTCACCCCTCCACTTT.

The chain employs TRBV7-3 and TRBJ1-2; 9 bases align to TRBD1. Germline V lookup: CDR1 SGHTA, CDR2 FQGTGA. The length of the CDR3 is 14 residues. The J segment lost 5 bases and the V segment lost 3 bases, leaving 4 bases of the junction unmatched. The CDR3 loop is CASSLGQGQYGYTF. CDR3 bases: TGTGCCAGCAGCTTGGGACAGGGCCAATATGGCTACACCTTC.

The chain recombines TRBV7-2 with TRBJ1-5; D is perhaps TRBD1 (6 bases). V was cut by 6 bases and J by 1 base, with 10 bases left in between. This CDR3 has 14 residues. The germline gives CDR1 SGHTA, CDR2 FQGNSA. CDR3 sequence: CASRFTGSNQPQHF. The CDR3 region has the DNA TGTGCCAGCAGGTTTACAGGGAGCAATCAGCCCCAGCATTTT.

The chain carries TRBV7-2 and TRBJ2-5, with D hard to call. This CDR3 is built from 12 residues. Germline V gene lookup returns CDR1 SGHTA and CDR2 FQGNSA. Trimming took 3 bases from V and 5 from J, leaving 7 bases between them. CDR3 amino acids: CASSLGVETQYF. The CDR3 nucleotides are TGTGCCAGCAGCTTGGGCGTGGAGACCCAGTACTTC.

The chain couples TRBV6-5 to TRBJ2-3, with 7 bases identical to TRBD2. The CDR3 totals 15 residues. V gave up 6 bases and J gave up 1 base; unmatched junction bases: 7. Per the germline V gene, CDR1 is MNHEY and CDR2 is SVGAGI. CDR3 sequence: CASSPGLAGTDTQYF. The CDR3 coding sequence is TGTGCCAGCAGCCCCGGGCTAGCGGGCACAGATACGCAGTATTTT.

This chain connects TRBV19 to TRBJ2-1; D gene unclear. This CDR3 is built from 17 residues. The V end lost 4 bases, the J end lost 0 bases, and 16 bases lay between the germline ends. CDR1 is LNHDA and CDR2 is SQIVND in the germline V gene (reference sequence). The CDR3 protein is CASSTYGWAVSYNEQFF. The DNA for the CDR3 is TGTGCCAGTAGTACGTACGGCTGGGCAGTCTCCTACAATGAGCAGTTCTTC.

This chain links TRBV6-1 with TRBJ1-4, with unresolved D. V was cut by 2 bases and J by 4 bases, with 11 bases left in between. CDR3 length equals 15 residues. Germline assignment: CDR1 MNHNS and CDR2 SASEGT. The CDR3 protein is CASSESEGLNEKLFF. The CDR3 DNA is TGTGCCAGCAGTGAATCCGAGGGCCTTAATGAAAAACTGTTTTTT.

This clone was recorded only once. V gene TRBV7-3 combines with J gene TRBJ2-1; 9 bases are shared with TRBD2. Germline CDR1 reads SGHTA; CDR2 reads FQGTGA. This CDR3 region has 15 residues. Trimming cost V 5 bases and J 9 bases; bases outside gene matches: 11. The CDR3 DNA reads as TGTGCCAGCAGCCCCAGTAGCGGGGGTGTCGGTGAGCAGTTCTTC. Its protein is CASSPSSGGVGEQFF. Full variable domain (outside the CDR3, taken from reference TRBV7-3 and TRBJ2-1): GAGVSQTPSNKVTEKGKYVELRCDPISGHTALYWYRQSLGQGPEFLIYFQGTGAADDSGLPNDRFFAVRPEGSVSTLKIQRTERGDSAVYLCASSPSSGGVGEQFFGPGTRLTVL.